This TCR beta chain was captured in a study of CD8 T cells in ankylosing spondylitis. General study results and limits: Among TCR beta sequences, a motif of several highly homologous variants appeared characteristic of ankylosing spondylitis blood. The authors found the disease-linked clones to be CD8+ and relatively rare in peripheral blood.

Germline assignment: CDR1 DFQATT and CDR2 SNEGSKA (reference sequence). The CDR3 is 13 amino acids. The trim removed 4 bases at V and 4 bases at J, leaving 3 bases unmatched. In this sample, this clonotype turned up a few times. As yet, its antigen is unknown. TCRdb redid the calling of the 5' RACE reads with MiXCR, one entry per CDR3 protein. The table shows 130,000 to 150,000 distinct CDR3 sequences, with roughly 8% occurring only once. The sequenced material came from synovial fluid, either unsorted or a sorted T cell fraction (not recorded which). The sequence derives from a male donor with ankylosing spondylitis. This sequence joins TRBV20-1 and TRBJ2-1; 8 nucleotides match TRBD2. CDR3 sequence: CSAISGNYNEQFF. The CDR3 DNA is TGCAGTGCTATTAGCGGGAATTACAATGAGCAGTTCTTC.